Reported below is one T cell receptor beta chain. Its target is unknown. Sorted subsets were amplified in replicate PCRs using 200 ng DNA, about 30,000 T cell genomes. Here immunoSEQ multiplex PCR was the method, and the copy in TCRdb shows in-frame clones only, minus some. The table shows about 820,000 clones, with roughly 92% occurring only once. This record belongs to a study of shared clonotypes between healthy human individuals. Study-wide findings and caveats: Generation of non-shared clonotypes was less probable than generation of clonotypes shared by all four donors.

V lost 2 bases to trimming and J lost 3 bases, with 20 bases between them. Germline assignment: CDR1 SGHVT and CDR2 SQSDAQ. The CDR3 is 17 amino acids. CD45RO-negative, CCR7-selected cells formed the naive CD8 fraction, which excluded terminally differentiated effector memory CD45RA+ cells. The TCR was taken from a man aged 25-45 years in good health. The rearrangement links TRBV7-4 to TRBJ2-7; weak D call: TRBD2 (6 bases). Material: naive CD8+ T cells sorted from blood. The CDR3 DNA reads TGTGCCAGCAGCTTAAATGCGGGAACGGCGCGATTCTACGAGCAGTACTTC. Protein sequence: CASSLNAGTARFYEQYF.